This T cell receptor (beta chain) was found in a study of T cells in lung cancer brain metastases. Overall study: Most patients, about 90% of the roughly 20, got no therapy between primary and metastasis resection. Study-level findings and limits: Preoperative corticosteroid effects on brain metastasis T cell infiltration were not controlled. Unique productive clones were significantly fewer in brain metastases: median about 1,500 versus 4,500.

From germline, CDR1 is LNHDA and CDR2 SQIVND (reference sequence). V shed 6 bases, J shed 2 bases, and the junction held 6 bases outside the gene matches. This CDR3 is 14 amino acids long. Comments on this clone: Its cognate antigen is unknown.

Genomic DNA input was roughly 2 to 5 ug, equal within pairs. The method was immunoSEQ multiplex PCR; TCRdb's version includes in-frame clones alone and lacks a portion of them. Of about 5,600 clones detected, roughly 84% appear once; the ten largest clones hold 6% to 8%. The sequence came from a man aged 50 to 60 with non-small cell lung cancer that had spread to the brain. Material: tumor tissue from a brain metastasis. V and J are TRBV19 and TRBJ1-2; 7 bases line up with TRBD1. CDR3 amino acids: CASRPTGPNYGYTF. CDR3 bases: TGTGCCAGTAGGCCGACAGGGCCCAACTATGGCTACACCTTC. The full variable domain, completed using reference TRBV19 and TRBJ1-2, is DGGITQSPKYLFRKEGQNVTLSCEQNLNHDAMYWYRQDPGQGLRLIYYSQIVNDFQKGDIAEGYSVSREKKESFPLTVTSAQKNPTAFYLCASRPTGPNYGYTFGSGTRLTVV.